Each of the 18 T cell receptor beta chains below was sequenced from the same sample in a study of molecular identifiers for immune sequencing clone quantification. TCRdb processed the PCR reads anew with MiXCR; each CDR3 protein has one entry. The sample shows about 630,000 distinct CDR3 sequences, 25% of them seen only once. The sequencing input was naive CD8+ T cells from blood, with Jurkat cell RNA spiked in. Subset of the sample: FACS-sorted CD8+CD4-CCR7+CD45RA+ naive T cells. Every receptor here comes from a human donor in good health. Some libraries in this study had Jurkat cell RNA spiked in.

The chain uses TRBV12-3 or TRBV12-4 and TRBJ1-6; D unresolved. This CDR3 has 18 residues. V was shortened by 6 bases and J by 0 bases, with 18 bases between the two germline ends. Here the CDR3 reads CASSPSSSWGSYNSPLHF. CDR3 DNA: TGTGCCAGCAGCCCTTCGTCGTCATGGGGCTCCTATAATTCACCCCTCCACTTT.

The chain is built from TRBV21-1 and TRBJ2-1; the table's D gene call, TRBD2, was not cross checked with the DNA. TRBV21-1 is a pseudogene. This CDR3 spans 17 amino acids. CDR3 loop: CASNRLGTTPIYNEQFF. DNA for the CDR3: TGTGCCAGCAACCGTTTGGGGACTACACCGATCTACAATGAGCAGTTCTTC.

A word on this clonotype: At one boundary the junction diverges from the germline segment, which might be a read error. The J gene is TRBJ2-1, the V gene TRBV7-8; TRBD2 matches at 10 bases. Germline lookup yields CDR1 SGHVS and CDR2 FQNEAQ. The CDR3 consists of 15 residues. CDR3 in amino acids: CASSPGLAVYNGQFF. In DNA, the CDR3 is TGTGCCAGCAGCCCAGGACTAGCGGTATACAATGGGCAGTTCTTC.

This clonotype was seen more than once but under ten times. The chain links TRBV6-5 to TRBJ2-7; D gene unclear. Germline lookup yields CDR1 MNHEY and CDR2 SVGAGI. The CDR3 loop spans 15 amino acids. Trimming removed 5 bases at V and 6 bases at J, with 20 bases between. The CDR3 spells CASSPRPGPLAEQYF. The CDR3 nucleotides are TGTGCCAGCAGTCCCCGACCCGGACCCTTGGCCGAGCAGTACTTC.

This clonotype appeared many times. The chain joins TRBV7-6 to TRBJ2-3; D is unresolved. Per the germline V gene, CDR1 is SGHVS and CDR2 is FNYEAQ. V was clipped by 0 bases and J by 8 bases, with 12 bases between them. This CDR3 is 14 amino acids long. DNA of the CDR3: TGTGCCAGCAGCTTAGCGATCCTAGACCCTACGCAGTATTTT. It encodes CASSLAILDPTQYF.

This clonotype was picked up a small number of times. The CDR3 sequence: CASSYSTRFTDTQYF. DNA of the CDR3: TGTGCCAGCAGCTACTCGACTAGATTCACAGATACGCAGTATTTT. V and J are TRBV7-8 and TRBJ2-3, with D tentatively TRBD2 (6 bases). The V gene's germline CDR1 is SGHVS and CDR2 FQNEAQ. Trimming stripped 4 bases from V and 2 bases from J, with 13 bases between. This CDR3 comprises 15 residues.

This clonotype occurred a few times. This chain connects TRBV6-5 to TRBJ1-5; 7 positions match TRBD1. After removal of 5 bases from V and 2 bases from J, the junction contained 9 bases not matched to a gene. CDR3 length equals 16 residues. Germline CDR1 MNHEY, CDR2 SVGAGI. The CDR3 spells CASSEAGQMGNQPQHF. The CDR3 region has the DNA TGTGCCAGCAGTGAGGCGGGACAGATGGGCAATCAGCCCCAGCATTTT.

V is TRBV9 and J is TRBJ2-3; 9 bases are shared with TRBD1. This CDR3 has 16 amino acids. V was clipped by 0 bases and J by 6 bases; unmatched bases: 8. Germline assignment: CDR1 SGDLS and CDR2 YYNGEE. The CDR3 sequence: CASSVDKGQGYDTQYF. The CDR3 DNA reads TGTGCCAGCAGCGTAGACAAGGGACAGGGATACGATACGCAGTATTTT.

Worth noting for this clonotype: The CDR3 end shows no conserved phenylalanine or tryptophan, and so a read error is likely. The V gene is TRBV19, the J gene TRBJ1-1; 8 bases are a match to TRBD1. V shed 5 bases and J 4 bases; nucleotides not matched to a gene: 6. This CDR3 contains 14 residues. Germline-derived CDR1 and CDR2 are LNHDA and SQIVND (reference sequence). This CDR3 reads CASSAQGAVTEAFL. CDR3 nucleotide sequence: TGTGCCAGTAGTGCCCAGGGGGCGGTCACTGAAGCTTTCTTA.

This clonotype was seen a few times. The chain joins TRBV19 to TRBJ1-1; possible D gene TRBD1, 6 bases. The CDR3 is made up of 14 amino acids. Germline CDR1 and CDR2: LNHDA and SQIVND (reference sequence). The V and J ends lost 3 bases and 1 base respectively, with 9 bases between them. For the CDR3, the DNA is TGTGCCAGTAGTATCCTACAGGGGAACACTGAAGCTTTCTTT. Amino acid sequence: CASSILQGNTEAFF.

The chain is built from TRBV19 and TRBJ2-2; D not certain. The CDR3 is 14 amino acids. V was cut by 5 bases and J by 1 base, with 8 bases left in between. Per the germline V gene, CDR1 is LNHDA and CDR2 is SQIVND (reference sequence). CDR3 DNA sequence: TGTGCCAGTAGTGATATAATGAACACCGGGGAGCTGTTTTTT. Translation: CASSDIMNTGELFF. Drawing the rest from reference TRBV19 and TRBJ2-2, the complete variable domain is DGGITQSPKYLFRKEGQNVTLSCEQNLNHDAMYWYRQDPGQGLRLIYYSQIVNDFQKGDIAEGYSVSREKKESFPLTVTSAQKNPTAFYLCASSDIMNTGELFFGEGSRLTVL.

This clonotype was seen only a few times. This chain uses TRBV5-1 with TRBJ2-3, with a tentative D call TRBD1 (6 bases). The V gene lost 4 bases and the J gene lost 3 bases, with 12 bases spanning the gap. This CDR3 is built from 14 residues. The germline gives CDR1 SGHRS, CDR2 YFSETQ. The CDR3 here is CASSTGQLTDTQYF. The CDR3 coding sequence is TGCGCCAGCAGCACCGGACAGTTGACAGATACGCAGTATTTT.

This clonotype showed up many times. J is TRBJ1-5 and V is TRBV5-6; D might be TRBD1 (5 bases). Trimming removed 1 base from V and 1 base from J, with 9 bases in between. In germline, CDR1 is SGHDT, CDR2 YYEEEE. The CDR3 length is 15 residues. The CDR3 nucleotides are TGTGCCAGCAGCTTGAGGGCAGGGAGCAATCAGCCCCAGCATTTT. Protein product: CASSLRAGSNQPQHF.

This clonotype was observed a few times. V and J are TRBV20-1 and TRBJ1-5; 8 nucleotides match TRBD1. The germline V gene encodes CDR1 DFQATT and CDR2 SNEGSKA (reference sequence). Losses at the gene ends were 5 bases for V and 0 bases for J; bases not matched to a gene: 3. This CDR3 contains 14 residues. CDR3 residues: CSALGQVSNQPQHF. Here the CDR3 DNA reads TGCAGTGCTTTGGGACAGGTTAGCAATCAGCCCCAGCATTTT.

In its sample, this clonotype was seen a few times. The gene calls are TRBV27 and TRBJ2-2; D is possibly TRBD1 (6 bases). Germline V gene lookup returns CDR1 MNHEY and CDR2 SMNVEV (reference sequence). The CDR3 sequence is 13 residues long. The V end was cut by 4 bases, the J end by 6 bases, with 9 bases between. CDR3: CASSWTVAGELFF. The DNA for the CDR3 is TGTGCCAGCAGTTGGACAGTTGCCGGGGAGCTGTTTTTT.

The chain recombines TRBV24-1 with TRBJ2-1, with D maybe TRBD2 (6 bases). V was pared by 12 bases and J by 3 bases, with 11 bases between. The CDR3 sequence is 12 residues long. Germline CDR1 is KGHDR and CDR2 is SFDVKD. DNA of the CDR3: TGTGCCTCCGCTAGCGTCTACAATGAGCAGTTCTTC. It translates to CASASVYNEQFF.

There are a few counts of this clonotype. The rearrangement links TRBV3-1 to TRBJ1-4, with 9 bases that match TRBD1. Germline values: CDR1 LGHDT, CDR2 YNNKEL (reference sequence). The junction had 12 bases not matched to a gene; V was cut back by 0 bases and J by 10 bases. The CDR3 loop spans 17 amino acids. The CDR3: CASSQEGRGQGFGKLFF. The CDR3 DNA sequence: TGTGCCAGCAGCCAAGAAGGACGTGGACAGGGGTTTGGAAAACTGTTTTTT.

This clonotype was picked up many times. V is TRBV20-1 and J is TRBJ2-2; possibly TRBD2 for D (5 bases). V shed 1 base and J shed 1 base, with 7 bases lying between them. The CDR3 runs 14 residues. The germline gives CDR1 DFQATT, CDR2 SNEGSKA (reference sequence). The CDR3 bases are TGCAGTGCTAGAGTGGACTGGAACACCGGGGAGCTGTTTTTT. Its translation is CSARVDWNTGELFF.